Given below is one TCR beta chain in context. The data originate from a study of blood T cell repertoires in COVID-19. The V gene's germline CDR1 is GTSNPN and CDR2 SVGIG (reference sequence). V was shortened by 1 base and J by 8 bases, with 14 bases between the two germline ends. The CDR3 covers 14 residues. The repertoire was sequenced with immunoSEQ multiplex PCR; TCRdb's copy has only in-frame clones and lacks some. The sample consists of tens of thousands of clones, about four fifths of them appearing once. The TCR originated in a man of 80 years or more with acute or convalescent COVID-19. The V call is TRBV30, the J call TRBJ2-2, with D possibly matching TRBD1 (6 bases). The sequenced sample consisted of peripheral blood. CDR3 region: CAWSAGTFGGELFF. The CDR3 bases are TGTGCCTGGAGTGCCGGGACATTCGGGGGGGAGCTGTTTTTT.